The 32 T cell receptor beta chains listed next were all sequenced from one sample in a study of siplizumab effects on memory and regulatory T cells. The table came from immunoSEQ multiplex PCR; TCRdb's copy has only in-frame clones and leaves some out. The sample lists about 82,000 clones, roughly 87% occurring once. The sequencing input was Tregs sorted from blood. The receptors were gathered from a human donor in good health.

The rearrangement joins TRBV30 to TRBJ2-5, with D hard to call. Germline assignment: CDR1 GTSNPN and CDR2 SVGIG (reference sequence). The CDR3 is 15 amino acids. Trimming stripped 1 base from V and 0 bases from J, with 12 bases between. The CDR3 region is CAWSGFRQYQETQYF. CDR3 in DNA: TGTGCCTGGAGTGGATTCAGACAATACCAAGAGACCCAGTACTTC.

V usage is TRBV7-6 and J usage is TRBJ2-3; weak D call: TRBD1 (5 bases). Trimming stripped 5 bases from V and 5 bases from J, with 20 bases between. This CDR3 contains 16 residues. CDR1 and CDR2 (germline): SGHVS, FNYEAQ. Here the CDR3 reads CASSQFQVPGRDTQYF. The CDR3 DNA follows: TGTGCCAGCAGCCAATTTCAGGTGCCAGGGCGAGATACGCAGTATTTT.

The chain is built from TRBV4-2 and TRBJ2-3, with a tentative D call TRBD2 (5 bases). This CDR3 has 15 amino acids. The V and J ends lost 1 base and 11 bases respectively, with 19 bases between them. Germline CDR1 is LGHNA and CDR2 is YNFKEQ. The CDR3 region has the DNA TGTGCCAGCAGCCAAGGGGAAGCGGCCCCCCGAGTGCAGTATTTT. It codes for CASSQGEAAPRVQYF.

This chain connects TRBV9 to TRBJ2-1; 9 nucleotides match TRBD1. This CDR3 comprises 15 residues. The J segment lost 7 bases and the V segment lost 4 bases, leaving 9 bases of the junction unmatched. Germline values: CDR1 SGDLS, CDR2 YYNGEE. Written as DNA, the CDR3 is TGTGCCAGCAGCACCCGGGACAGGGTAGGTAATGAGCAGTTCTTC. It codes for CASSTRDRVGNEQFF.

The chain combines TRBV25-1 with TRBJ1-2; 8 bases are shared with TRBD1. With 1 base clipped from V and 5 bases from J, the junction kept 6 bases outside the gene matches. Germline V lookup: CDR1 MGHDK, CDR2 SYGVNS. CDR3 size: 15 residues. The chain's CDR3 is CASSESGRGLYGYTF. The CDR3 DNA reads TGTGCCAGCAGTGAATCGGGCAGGGGGCTGTATGGCTACACCTTC.

The V call is TRBV19, the J call TRBJ2-7, with 8 bases matching TRBD1. Trimming at V came to 5 bases and at J to 2 bases, leaving 8 bases not matched to a gene. Germline loops: CDR1 LNHDA, CDR2 SQIVND (reference sequence). This CDR3 region has 15 residues. CDR3 sequence: CASSPRQGKPYEQYF. The CDR3 DNA reads as TGTGCCAGTAGTCCTCGACAGGGGAAGCCCTACGAGCAGTACTTC.

The chain recombines TRBV6-6 with TRBJ1-1; D gene ambiguous. The CDR3 has 14 residues. Germline V CDR1 and CDR2: MNHNY, SVGAGI (reference sequence). V shed 5 bases and J shed 1 base, with 11 bases lying between them. In DNA, the CDR3 is TGTGCCAGCAGTCTCCGGACGGGGAACACTGAAGCTTTCTTT. It encodes CASSLRTGNTEAFF.

J is TRBJ1-3 and V is TRBV6-1; TRBD1 might be the D (6 bases). Germline V gives CDR1 MNHNS, CDR2 SASEGT. V gave up 7 bases and J gave up 0 bases, with 10 bases separating them. This CDR3 comprises 14 residues. The chain's CDR3 is CASKQGGSGNTIYF. In DNA, the CDR3 is TGTGCCAGCAAACAAGGGGGCTCTGGAAACACCATATATTTT.

The chain carries TRBV5-1 and TRBJ2-6; D is possibly TRBD1 or TRBD2 (5 bases each). Germline V CDR1 and CDR2: SGHRS, YFSETQ. Trimming took 5 bases from V and 4 from J, leaving 19 bases between them. The CDR3 loop spans 17 amino acids. The DNA for the CDR3 is TGCGCCAGCAGACCGAATCAGGGAGCCCCGGGGGCCAACGTCCTGACTTTC. It is translated as CASRPNQGAPGANVLTF.

This CDR3 reads CASSEAELTGELFF. The CDR3 DNA follows: TGTGCCAGCAGTGAAGCAGAGCTCACCGGGGAGCTGTTTTTT. V gene TRBV2 combines with J gene TRBJ2-2; the D is unclear. The CDR3 length is 14 residues. V was trimmed by 0 bases and J by 4 bases, leaving 6 bases between them. Germline V gene data show CDR1 as SNHLY and CDR2 as FYNNEI.

This chain uses TRBV7-2 with TRBJ1-1; 8 nucleotides align to TRBD1. The CDR3 is 14 amino acids. Germline V gene lookup returns CDR1 SGHTA and CDR2 FQGNSA. With V trimmed by 4 bases and J by 6 bases, 7 bases remained unmatched. The CDR3 is CASSSDRGLAEAFF. The CDR3 bases are TGTGCCAGCAGCTCTGACAGGGGTTTAGCTGAAGCTTTCTTT.

V is TRBV4-3 and J is TRBJ1-6; D is ambiguous. CDR1 and CDR2 from the germline V gene are LGHNA and YSLEER. There are 17 residues in the CDR3. With 1 base removed from V and 7 bases from J, the gap between germline ends came to 17 bases. In DNA form, the CDR3 reads TGCGCCAGCAGCCAAGCACCAGGACGCTCCGCAAATTCACCCCTCCACTTT. As protein: CASSQAPGRSANSPLHF.

The rearrangement links TRBV6-1 to TRBJ1-2; the D is unclear. Germline lookup yields CDR1 MNHNS and CDR2 SASEGT. Trimming took off 3 bases at V and 4 bases at J, with 3 bases between the two ends. There are 11 residues in the CDR3. This CDR3 is CASSEVYGYTF. The CDR3 DNA sequence: TGTGCCAGCAGTGAGGTCTATGGCTACACCTTC.

V gene TRBV19 combines with J gene TRBJ1-3, with D perhaps matching TRBD1 (5 bases). The CDR3 is 18 residues long. Germline CDR1 and CDR2: LNHDA and SQIVND (reference sequence). Deletions cut 3 bases from V and 0 bases from J, with 18 bases between. The CDR3 loop reads CASSILPGTVYSGNTIYF. Here the CDR3 DNA reads TGTGCCAGTAGTATCCTTCCCGGGACGGTTTACTCTGGAAACACCATATATTTT.

This clone appeared once. The chain uses TRBV6-1 and TRBJ2-1, with TRBD2 matching 12 bases. This CDR3 is built from 15 residues. Losses at the gene ends were 1 base for V and 10 bases for J; bases not matched to a gene: 5. Germline CDR1 and CDR2: MNHNS and SASEGT. The CDR3 loop reads CASSEELAGGGEQFF. In DNA, the CDR3 is TGTGCCAGCAGTGAAGAACTAGCGGGGGGTGGGGAGCAGTTCTTC.

With regard to this clone: Within the sample, other DNA sequences also encode this same CDR3. V and J are TRBV18 and TRBJ2-7, with a weak D call TRBD1 (8 bases). CDR1 and CDR2 from the germline V gene are KGHSH and LQKENI. CDR3 length: 15 residues. Trimming took off 7 bases at V and 2 bases at J, with 18 bases between the two ends. In nucleotides, the CDR3 is TGTGCCAGCTGTCAGGGAGGGACAGGAGCCTACGAGCAGTACTTC. This encodes CASCQGGTGAYEQYF.

The CDR3 is CASRSRPGRGNYGYTF. The DNA for the CDR3 is TGTGCCAGCAGATCCCGACCAGGGAGGGGTAACTATGGCTACACCTTC. This chain joins TRBV28 and TRBJ1-2; a weak D match, TRBD1 (5 bases). The CDR3 has 16 residues. CDR1 is MDHEN and CDR2 is SYDVKM in the germline V gene. The V and J ends lost 6 bases and 1 base respectively, with 18 bases between them.

The chain combines TRBV10-2 with TRBJ1-6; D remains unclear. Between the trimmed V and J ends, which lost 7 bases and 1 base, there was a span of 5 bases. CDR3 length: 13 residues. CDR1 and CDR2 from the germline V gene are WSHSY and SAAADI. The CDR3 protein is CASTLSYNSPLHF. In DNA, the CDR3 is TGCGCCAGCACACTTTCCTATAATTCACCCCTCCACTTT.

About this clone itself: The junction differs from germline at one of its ends, possibly a read error. This sequence joins TRBV30 and TRBJ2-3; 10 positions agree with TRBD2. Germline V gene data show CDR1 as GTSNPN and CDR2 as SVGIG (reference sequence). The CDR3 covers 14 residues. Here the CDR3 reads CAWSHLAGASGCNF. The CDR3 DNA reads TGTGCCTGGAGCCACCTAGCGGGGGCTAGCGGGTGTAATTTT.

The chain recombines TRBV2 with TRBJ2-5; D is perhaps TRBD1 or TRBD2 (5 bases each). Germline CDR1 reads SNHLY; CDR2 reads FYNNEI. Trimming left V 7 bases short and J 2 bases short, with 17 bases between. The CDR3 is 15 amino acids. CDR3 region: CASKISHGGQETQYF. Written as DNA, the CDR3 is TGTGCCAGCAAAATCTCACATGGGGGTCAAGAGACCCAGTACTTC.

V gene TRBV6-6 combines with J gene TRBJ1-2; a weak D match, TRBD1 (5 bases). Germline values: CDR1 MNHNY, CDR2 SVGAGI (reference sequence). The CDR3 totals 14 residues. V dropped 5 bases and J dropped 8 bases, with 18 bases sitting between them. The CDR3 here is CASSPLGEGGGYTF. CDR3 coding DNA: TGTGCCAGCAGTCCTTTAGGGGAGGGAGGCGGCTACACCTTC.

V and J are TRBV10-2 and TRBJ2-3; 8 nucleotides align to TRBD1. Germline CDR1 and CDR2: WSHSY and SAAADI. Trimming removed 2 bases from V and 3 bases from J; junction bases left unmatched: 10. CDR3 length: 17 residues. DNA of the CDR3: TGCGCCAGCAGTGAGGTTATCCGGACAGGGAAGACAGATACGCAGTATTTT. It codes for CASSEVIRTGKTDTQYF.

V and J are TRBV2 and TRBJ1-1; the D is unclear. Trimming shortened V by 8 bases and J by 0 bases, and 7 bases separated the two germline ends. Germline V gene lookup returns CDR1 SNHLY and CDR2 FYNNEI. The CDR3 length is 12 residues. CDR3 region: CASVGMNTEAFF. CDR3 bases: TGTGCCAGCGTCGGGATGAACACTGAAGCTTTCTTT. Full variable domain (rest looked up from reference TRBV2 and TRBJ1-1): EPEVTQTPSHQVTQMGQEVILRCVPISNHLYFYWYRQILGQKVEFLVSFYNNEISEKSEIFDDQFSVERPDGSNFTLKIRSTKLEDSAMYFCASVGMNTEAFFGQGTRLTVV.

The V and J genes are TRBV10-3 and TRBJ2-2; D ambiguous. CDR1 and CDR2 from the germline V gene are ENHRY and SYGVKD. The ends were cut back, 2 bases at V and 0 bases at J, with 10 bases in the middle. This CDR3 contains 16 residues. The CDR3 DNA is TGTGCCATCAGTGAGCTTTCCGGTACGAACACCGGGGAGCTGTTTTTT. Protein: CAISELSGTNTGELFF.

The genes are TRBV5-1 and TRBJ2-7; 8 nucleotides match TRBD2. Germline V CDR1 and CDR2: SGHRS, YFSETQ. The V gene end was trimmed by 4 bases and the J gene end by 2 bases; junction bases not matched to a gene: 11. The CDR3 totals 16 residues. This CDR3 is CASSPPGAGGAYEQYF. Written as DNA, the CDR3 is TGCGCCAGCAGCCCACCCGGGGCGGGGGGAGCCTACGAGCAGTACTTC.

The chain combines TRBV6-6 with TRBJ1-1; D gene ambiguous. CDR1 and CDR2 from the germline V gene are MNHNY and SVGAGI (reference sequence). This CDR3 is built from 15 residues. V was shortened by 5 bases and J by 0 bases, with 13 bases between the two germline ends. CDR3 sequence: CASSPWAPMNTEAFF. CDR3 coding DNA: TGTGCCAGCAGTCCCTGGGCGCCAATGAACACTGAAGCTTTCTTT.

This chain uses TRBV9 with TRBJ2-7; D call uncertain. Germline V gene lookup returns CDR1 SGDLS and CDR2 YYNGEE. V gave up 3 bases and J gave up 4 bases, with 17 bases separating them. CDR3 length equals 15 residues. The CDR3 sequence: CASSAGASFSYEQYF. The CDR3 DNA follows: TGTGCCAGCAGCGCAGGAGCATCTTTCTCTTACGAGCAGTACTTC.

V is TRBV5-6 and J is TRBJ2-1; D is unclear. V was shortened by 0 bases and J by 9 bases, with 4 bases between the two germline ends. Germline-derived CDR1 and CDR2 are SGHDT and YYEEEE. The CDR3 loop spans 11 amino acids. In nucleotides, the CDR3 is TGTGCCAGCAGCTTGGCCGGTGAGCAGTTCTTC. Amino acid sequence: CASSLAGEQFF.

CDR3 amino acids: CASSLFQWTSGGPVREQYF. The CDR3 DNA follows: TGTGCCAGCAGCTTATTCCAATGGACTAGCGGGGGTCCCGTTAGGGAGCAGTACTTC. The chain employs TRBV7-9 and TRBJ2-7, with 13 bases fitting TRBD2. Germline V gene lookup returns CDR1 SEHNR and CDR2 FQNEAQ (reference sequence). This CDR3 is built from 19 residues. V shed 2 bases and J 7 bases; nucleotides not matched to a gene: 17.

Only one count was recorded for this clone. The chain combines TRBV6-1 with TRBJ2-3; D perhaps matches TRBD2 (6 bases). There are 13 residues in the CDR3. V was pared by 8 bases and J by 2 bases, with 11 bases between. CDR1 is MNHNS, CDR2 SASEGT, per germline. The DNA for the CDR3 is TGTGCCAGCGGGCGGGGCCACACAGATACGCAGTATTTT. Its protein is CASGRGHTDTQYF.

The CDR3 spells CASSIVAGTEAFF. DNA for the CDR3: TGTGCCAGTAGTATAGTAGCCGGGACAGAAGCTTTCTTT. V gene TRBV19 combines with J gene TRBJ1-1, with TRBD1 as a possible D gene (6 bases). The CDR3 contains 13 residues. Germline V CDR1 and CDR2: LNHDA, SQIVND (reference sequence). The ends were cut back, 1 base at V and 8 bases at J, with 11 bases in the middle.

This chain links TRBV19 with TRBJ2-7; D is tentatively TRBD1 or TRBD2 (5 bases each). CDR1 is LNHDA, CDR2 SQIVND, per germline (reference sequence). The CDR3 covers 14 residues. V was shortened by 3 bases and J by 0 bases, with 9 bases between the two germline ends. CDR3 amino acids: CASSIGTVSYEQYF. The CDR3 DNA reads as TGTGCCAGTAGTATTGGGACGGTCTCCTACGAGCAGTACTTC.